The 7 T cell receptor beta chains reported below all come from one sample, sequenced in a study of early T cells in non-severe SARS-CoV-2 infection (dated by TCRdb to the early 2020s). Library method: 5' RACE. Data came from a NextSeq 500. The public reads were run again by TCRdb, first through fastp at Q25 and then through MiXCR, and only productive beta chains were kept. Entries that share a CDR3 protein sequence are merged under the most common genes and DNA. The sample records some 80,000 distinct CDR3 sequences, roughly an eighth of which are singletons. Approximately 1.3% of the sample is taken by the ten largest. The sample comprised whole blood. The origin of the receptors is an adult who was a healthcare worker with PCR-confirmed SARS-CoV-2 infection or an uninfected control (not recorded which).

V gene TRBV4-3 combines with J gene TRBJ2-1; tentative D call: TRBD2 (5 bases). V was cut by 1 base and J by 10 bases, with 17 bases left in between. Germline V CDR1 and CDR2: LGHNA, YSLEER. The CDR3 extends over 15 amino acids. CDR3 region: CASSQVFMRAMEQFF. The DNA for the CDR3 is TGCGCCAGCAGCCAAGTTTTTATGAGGGCGATGGAGCAGTTCTTC.

V is TRBV15 and J is TRBJ1-1, with D tentatively TRBD1 (5 bases). The CDR3 totals 15 residues. The germline V and J ends were trimmed by 5 bases and 1 base, with 14 bases remaining between them. Germline CDR1 is LNHNV and CDR2 is YYDKDF (reference sequence). CDR3 bases: TGTGCCACCAGCGTCGCGCAGGGTCGGAACACTGAAGCTTTCTTT. Encoded protein: CATSVAQGRNTEAFF.

The V and J genes are TRBV6-1 and TRBJ2-5; weak D call: TRBD1 (6 bases). V was cut by 1 base and J by 5 bases, with 11 bases left in between. The CDR3 totals 14 residues. CDR1 and CDR2 (germline): MNHNS, SASEGT. The CDR3, as DNA: TGTGCCAGCAGTGAAGTAAGGGGGATGGAGACCCAGTACTTC. Translated, it gives CASSEVRGMETQYF.

The chain couples TRBV20-1 to TRBJ1-6; 8 nucleotides line up with TRBD1. J lost 0 bases, V lost 2 bases, and 9 bases had no gene match. The germline gives CDR1 DFQATT, CDR2 SNEGSKA (reference sequence). The CDR3 has 18 amino acids. CDR3 bases: TGCAGTGCTAGAAACCTGGACAGGGCCATCTCCTATAATTCACCCCTCCACTTT. Translating gives CSARNLDRAISYNSPLHF.

This clonotype was seen more than once but under ten times. The chain combines TRBV6-1 with TRBJ2-4; the D gene is possibly TRBD2 (6 bases). V was cut by 3 bases and J by 0 bases, with 15 bases left in between. The CDR3 covers 17 residues. The V gene's germline CDR1 is MNHNS and CDR2 SASEGT. In nucleotides, the CDR3 is TGTGCCAGCAGTGATCTGCGGGACGTACCAGCCAAAAACATTCAGTACTTC. Its translation is CASSDLRDVPAKNIQYF.

This clonotype was seen ten or more times. V gene TRBV20-1 combines with J gene TRBJ1-1; 9 bases align to TRBD1. The ends lost 5 bases at V and 3 bases at J; junction bases unmatched: 4. CDR1 is DFQATT, CDR2 SNEGSKA, per germline (reference sequence). This CDR3 has 13 residues. The CDR3 loop reads CSADRDRDTEAFF. As DNA, the CDR3 is TGCAGTGCTGACCGGGACAGGGACACTGAAGCTTTCTTT.

This clonotype was seen more than once but under ten times. CDR3 sequence reads: CASSFTLAWGYNEQFF. DNA for the CDR3: TGTGCCAGCAGCTTTACCCTAGCATGGGGCTACAATGAGCAGTTCTTC. The chain joins TRBV6-2 or TRBV6-3 to TRBJ2-1; a possible D gene is TRBD2 (5 bases). The CDR3 consists of 16 residues. Germline loops: CDR1 MNHEY, CDR2 SVGEGT. The V end lost 6 bases, the J end lost 3 bases, and 18 bases lay between the germline ends.